This T cell receptor (beta chain) was documented in a study of blood T cell repertoires in COVID-19. Study-level background: The study drew acute and convalescent COVID-19 samples from the United States, Italy and Spain. In each case, the material was cDNA or gDNA derived from T cells, B-cell-depleted T cells, or PBMCs.

There are 16 residues in the CDR3. The germline gives CDR1 MDHEN, CDR2 SYDVKM. The V and J ends lost 4 bases and 0 bases respectively, with 15 bases between them. As processed by the authors: Estimation of nucleated cell counts relied on the amplification of reference gene primers. Clones were read by immunoSEQ multiplex PCR, and TCRdb kept only the in-frame ones, dropping some. V, J and clone size were drawn from that table, and D and trimming were deduced from the DNA. Of fewer than 250,000 clones in the sample, around 81% were seen once. This receptor was obtained from a woman aged 55 to 70 with active or convalescent COVID-19. The J gene is TRBJ1-1, the V gene TRBV28; D call uncertain. The sample taken for sequencing was peripheral blood. The DNA of the CDR3 is TGTGCCAGCAGTTCCCCGGGAAGGCGGGTGAACACTGAAGCTTTCTTT. This encodes CASSSPGRRVNTEAFF.